Listed here are 18 T cell receptor beta chains from one sample, sequenced in a study of T cells in Graves' hyperthyroidism and ophthalmopathy. Amplification of TCR beta CDR3 regions was performed using RNA transcripts as template. The HTBI primer set was used in a first-round RT-PCR of the TCR CDR3. MiXCR, applied by TCRdb to the multiplex PCR reads, yields one record per CDR3 protein. The sample lists over 500,000 distinct CDR3 sequences, 40% to 55% occurring once. The specimen sequenced was peripheral blood or thyroid tissue (not recorded which). These receptors were obtained from an adult woman with Graves' disease, either hyperthyroidism or ophthalmopathy (not recorded which).

The chain carries TRBV12-3 or TRBV12-4 and TRBJ2-5, with D tentatively TRBD1 or TRBD2 (5 bases each). V lost 3 bases and J 2 bases, leaving 13 bases between the germline ends. CDR3 length: 15 amino acids. The CDR3 DNA sequence: TGTGCCAGCAGTTTGAGGGGTGGTTGGCAAGAGACCCAGTACTTC. This codes for CASSLRGGWQETQYF.

The chain is built from TRBV5-1 and TRBJ2-7, with 8 positions matching TRBD2. V was pared by 2 bases and J by 5 bases, with 9 bases of the junction left unmatched. The V gene's germline CDR1 is SGHRS and CDR2 YFSETQ. The CDR3 sequence is 15 residues long. The CDR3 sequence: CASSFSAREADEQYF. CDR3 nucleotides: TGCGCCAGCAGCTTTTCGGCGCGGGAGGCCGACGAGCAGTACTTC.

This clonotype occurred a few times. This sequence joins TRBV7-2 and TRBJ2-7; the match to TRBD1 covers 8 bases. This CDR3 contains 15 residues. J lost 3 bases, V lost 5 bases, and 9 bases had no gene match. Germline V CDR1 and CDR2: SGHTA, FQGNSA. The CDR3, as DNA: TGTGCCAGCAGCACTCCCCGGGACAGGAACTACGAGCAGTACTTC. It translates to CASSTPRDRNYEQYF.

This clonotype was found many times. The chain has TRBV10-2 and TRBJ2-5; maybe TRBD2 (6 bases). The V gene's germline CDR1 is WSHSY and CDR2 SAAADI. The V and J ends lost 8 bases and 1 base respectively, with 11 bases between them. The CDR3 loop spans 13 amino acids. CDR3 sequence reads: CASLGGFQETQYF. The CDR3 DNA reads TGCGCCAGCCTGGGAGGATTCCAAGAGACCCAGTACTTC.

J is TRBJ2-5 and V is TRBV10-3; TRBD2 agrees at 9 bases. The length of the CDR3 is 13 residues. CDR1 and CDR2 from the germline V gene are ENHRY and SYGVKD. The trim removed 8 bases at V and 3 bases at J, leaving 4 bases unmatched. CDR3 DNA sequence: TGTGCCATCCGAGGCGGGAGGGAAGAGACCCAGTACTTC. Protein product: CAIRGGREETQYF.

This clonotype was found once. The V gene is TRBV9, the J gene TRBJ1-1; no clear D. The CDR3 consists of 14 residues. With 2 bases removed from V and 2 bases from J, the gap between germline ends came to 10 bases. Germline V CDR1 and CDR2: SGDLS, YYNGEE. CDR3 region: CASSVWTENTEAFF. CDR3 DNA sequence: TGTGCCAGCAGCGTTTGGACGGAAAACACTGAAGCTTTCTTT.

In the case of this clonotype: Relative to the germline gene, one junction end is altered; a read error may explain this. The DNA for the CDR3 is TGTGCCAGCAGTTACGAACTCGGGAACCTTCAAGAGACCCAGTACTTC. It encodes CASSYELGNLQETQYF. The chain links TRBV10-3 to TRBJ2-5; D might be TRBD2 (5 bases). In germline, CDR1 is ENHRY, CDR2 SYGVKD. The CDR3 loop spans 16 amino acids.

The V call is TRBV6-5, the J call TRBJ2-5; D perhaps matches TRBD2 (5 bases). CDR3 size: 17 residues. Trimming cost V 2 bases and J 5 bases, with 21 bases left between them. Looked up from germline, CDR1 is MNHEY and CDR2 is SVGAGI. CDR3 loop: CASSYERNTGDRETQYF. The CDR3 nucleotides read TGTGCCAGCAGTTACGAGCGGAACACCGGGGATAGGGAGACCCAGTACTTC.

This clonotype was picked up many times. The gene calls are TRBV12-3 or TRBV12-4 and TRBJ1-6, with D perhaps matching TRBD1 (5 bases). This CDR3 is built from 14 residues. V was shortened by 6 bases and J by 9 bases, with 15 bases between the two germline ends. In nucleotides, the CDR3 is TGTGCCAGCAGCTCTTTCGGGGGGTTTTCACCCCTCCACTTT. Protein sequence: CASSSFGGFSPLHF.

This clonotype was seen a handful of times. The chain recombines TRBV20-1 with TRBJ2-7; D is undetermined. The CDR3 covers 14 residues. Between the trimmed V and J ends, which lost 0 bases and 2 bases, there was a span of 11 bases. CDR1 is DFQATT, CDR2 SNEGSKA, per germline (reference sequence). CDR3 region: CSARDSWSPYEQYF. The CDR3 bases are TGCAGTGCTAGAGATAGTTGGAGTCCCTACGAGCAGTACTTC.

The chain carries TRBV28 and TRBJ1-5, with no clear D. Germline-derived CDR1 and CDR2 are MDHEN and SYDVKM. Trimming shortened V by 5 bases and J by 10 bases, and 15 bases separated the two germline ends. This CDR3 has 13 amino acids. The CDR3 DNA reads TGTGCCAGCAGTGATATACTTTTGAATCCCCAGCATTTT. Translated: CASSDILLNPQHF.

The table lists this clonotype with a few counts. The V and J genes are TRBV2 and TRBJ1-2; D call uncertain. Trimming stripped 2 bases from V and 4 bases from J, with 20 bases between. The CDR3 sequence is 17 residues long. Germline CDR1 is SNHLY and CDR2 is FYNNEI. CDR3 sequence: CASSEKLIFRNGYGYTF. CDR3 nucleotides: TGTGCCAGCAGTGAAAAATTGATATTTCGGAACGGCTATGGCTACACCTTC.

This clonotype showed up many times. The J gene is TRBJ1-5, the V gene TRBV20-1, with 9 positions matching TRBD1. Trimming cost V 1 base and J 2 bases; bases outside gene matches: 0. The CDR3 is 14 residues long. Germline loops: CDR1 DFQATT, CDR2 SNEGSKA (reference sequence). CDR3 bases: TGCAGTGCTAGAGGGACAGGGGGCAATCAGCCCCAGCATTTT. Translating gives CSARGTGGNQPQHF.

The chain joins TRBV14 to TRBJ2-7; no definite D call. The CDR3 covers 14 residues. Trimming cost V 0 bases and J 3 bases, with 9 bases left between them. Germline CDR1 is SGHDN and CDR2 is FVKESK. DNA for the CDR3: TGTGCCAGCAGCCAAGACCACGGAAACTACGAGCAGTACTTC. This sequence encodes CASSQDHGNYEQYF.

The rearrangement joins TRBV10-3 to TRBJ1-1; TRBD1 might be the D (5 bases). The germline V gene has CDR1 ENHRY and CDR2 SYGVKD. There are 13 residues in the CDR3. The V gene lost 8 bases and the J gene lost 2 bases, with 12 bases spanning the gap. DNA for the CDR3: TGTGCCATCCGTGTGCAGGGTAACACTGAAGCTTTCTTT. Translation gives CAIRVQGNTEAFF.

This chain connects TRBV29-1 to TRBJ2-7; D is unresolved. This CDR3 spans 12 amino acids. V shed 2 bases and J shed 4 bases, with 9 bases lying between them. The germline V gene encodes CDR1 SQVTM and CDR2 ANQGSEA. This CDR3 reads CSVESNDYEQYF. CDR3 coding DNA: TGCAGCGTTGAATCAAATGATTACGAGCAGTACTTC.

J is TRBJ1-4 and V is TRBV6-5; no clear D gene. Deletions cut 9 bases from V and 3 bases from J, with 5 bases between. The V gene's germline CDR1 is MNHEY and CDR2 SVGAGI. The CDR3 consists of 11 residues. The CDR3 nucleotides read TGTGCCAGTGGGGCTAATGAAAAACTGTTTTTT. Its translation is CASGANEKLFF.

The rearrangement joins TRBV7-9 to TRBJ1-3; TRBD1 agrees at 11 bases. CDR1 is SEHNR and CDR2 is FQNEAQ in the germline V gene (reference sequence). After removal of 5 bases from V and 3 bases from J, the junction contained 6 bases not matched to a gene. The CDR3 totals 16 residues. This CDR3 reads CASSPGQGADGNTIYF. In DNA form, the CDR3 reads TGTGCCAGCAGCCCCGGACAGGGGGCGGATGGAAACACCATATATTTT. The variable domain in full, completed from reference TRBV7-9 and TRBJ1-3, reads DTGVSQNPRHKITKRGQNVTFRCDPISEHNRLYWYRQTLGQGPEFLTYFQNEAQLEKSRLLSDRFSAERPKGSFSTLEIQRTEQGDSAMYLCASSPGQGADGNTIYFGEGSWLTVV.